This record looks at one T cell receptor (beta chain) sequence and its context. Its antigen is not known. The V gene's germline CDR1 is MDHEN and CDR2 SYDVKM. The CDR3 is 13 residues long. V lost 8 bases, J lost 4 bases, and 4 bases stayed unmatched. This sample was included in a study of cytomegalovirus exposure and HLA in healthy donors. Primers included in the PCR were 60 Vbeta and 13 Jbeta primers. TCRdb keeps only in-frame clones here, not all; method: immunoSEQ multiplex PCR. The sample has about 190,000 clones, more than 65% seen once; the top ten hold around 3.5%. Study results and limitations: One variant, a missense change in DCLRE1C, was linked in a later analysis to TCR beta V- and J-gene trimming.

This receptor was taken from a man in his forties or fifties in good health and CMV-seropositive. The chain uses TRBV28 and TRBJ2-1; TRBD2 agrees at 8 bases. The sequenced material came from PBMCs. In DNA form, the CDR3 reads TGTGCCAGCCAGCGGGAGACGTACAATGAGCAGTTCTTC. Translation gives CASQRETYNEQFF.